The 14 T cell receptor beta chains in this list originate from one sample, sequenced in a study of shared clonotypes between healthy human individuals. The assay was immunoSEQ multiplex PCR, and TCRdb's table has in-frame clones only and misses some. The sample contains about half a million clones, 65% to 85% of which appear only once. Sequencing was done on a sample of PBMCs. The receptors originated from a woman in her thirties or forties in good health. Some clones in this sample may be carry-over from other donors' samples.

This rearrangement joins TRBV18 to TRBJ1-1; D unclear. V was cut by 5 bases and J by 1 base, with 14 bases left in between. Germline V lookup: CDR1 KGHSH, CDR2 LQKENI. The CDR3 is 15 residues long. The CDR3 is CASSAGTPANTEAFF. Written as DNA, the CDR3 is TGTGCCAGCTCAGCAGGAACTCCGGCGAACACTGAAGCTTTCTTT.

A single count supports this clone. This specimen includes other DNA sequences encoding the same CDR3. This chain uses TRBV4-1 with TRBJ2-4; D remains ambiguous. V gave up 2 bases and J gave up 0 bases, with 8 bases separating them. The germline V gene encodes CDR1 MGHRA and CDR2 YSYEKL. The CDR3 spans 15 residues. CDR3 loop: CASSQLGLAKNIQYF. CDR3 nucleotides: TGCGCCAGCAGCCAACTCGGGCTAGCCAAAAACATTCAGTACTTC.

This clone was seen once. The rearrangement uses TRBV7-2 and TRBJ2-1; 7 bases agree with TRBD1. Germline values: CDR1 SGHTA, CDR2 FQGNSA. Trimming removed 5 bases from V and 2 bases from J; junction bases left unmatched: 3. The CDR3 covers 14 residues. CDR3 in DNA: TGTGCCAGCAGCCGGGACAGAACCTACAATGAGCAGTTCTTC. It is translated as CASSRDRTYNEQFF.

The chain employs TRBV5-1 and TRBJ2-1; 10 bases map to TRBD2. Germline V gene lookup returns CDR1 SGHRS and CDR2 YFSETQ. The CDR3 is 17 residues long. The V and J ends lost 4 bases and 4 bases, in that order; junction bases with no gene match: 11. CDR3: CASSQTSGRAYYNEQFF. CDR3 coding DNA: TGCGCCAGCAGCCAGACAAGCGGGAGGGCGTATTACAATGAGCAGTTCTTC.

This clone was observed a few times. The V and J genes are TRBV6-4 and TRBJ2-1; D tentatively reads TRBD1 or TRBD2 (6 bases each). The CDR3 sequence is 15 residues long. Germline V CDR1 and CDR2: MRHNA, SNTAGT. The V and J ends lost 2 bases and 6 bases respectively, with 14 bases between them. This chain's CDR3 is CASSDQGSGSNEQFF. The DNA of the CDR3 is TGTGCCAGCAGTGACCAGGGGAGCGGGTCCAATGAGCAGTTCTTC.

About this clone: Other DNA sequences from this sample encode an identical CDR3 as well. The chain links TRBV18 to TRBJ2-1, with 7 bases that match TRBD1. The CDR3 extends over 14 amino acids. Germline CDR1 is KGHSH and CDR2 is LQKENI. Trimming took 6 bases from V and 2 from J; bases not matched to a gene: 4. The CDR3 spells CASSPGTAYNEQFF. The CDR3 nucleotides read TGTGCCAGCTCCCCCGGGACAGCCTACAATGAGCAGTTCTTC. The variable domain in full, with the rest retrieved from reference TRBV18 and TRBJ2-1, is NAGVMQNPRHLVRRRGQEARLRCSPMKGHSHVYWYRQLPEEGLKFMVYLQKENIIDESGMPKERFSAEFPKEGPSILRIQQVVRGDSAAYFCASSPGTAYNEQFFGPGTRLTVL.

The J gene is TRBJ1-1, the V gene TRBV28; 10 positions agree with TRBD1. Looked up from germline, CDR1 is MDHEN and CDR2 is SYDVKM. The CDR3 covers 14 residues. With 6 bases clipped from V and 3 bases from J, the junction kept 4 bases outside the gene matches. The CDR3 sequence: CASRHGTGDTEAFF. In DNA, the CDR3 is TGTGCCAGCAGACACGGGACAGGGGACACTGAAGCTTTCTTT.

This clone was detected once. The J gene is TRBJ2-3, the V gene TRBV27, with 10 positions matching TRBD2. This CDR3 contains 13 residues. CDR1 and CDR2 (germline): MNHEY, SMNVEV (reference sequence). Trimming cost V 9 bases and J 2 bases; bases outside gene matches: 2. The CDR3 region is CARAGGYTDTQYF. CDR3 nucleotides: TGTGCCAGAGCGGGAGGGTACACAGATACGCAGTATTTT.

This clone was counted between two and nine times. The CDR3 here is CASSETTGGGAEAFF. The CDR3, as DNA: TGTGCCAGCAGTGAGACGACAGGGGGCGGCGCTGAAGCTTTCTTT. This chain connects TRBV6-1 to TRBJ1-1; 10 positions agree with TRBD1. The CDR3 has 15 amino acids. Germline loops: CDR1 MNHNS, CDR2 SASEGT. The J segment lost 6 bases and the V segment lost 3 bases, leaving 7 bases of the junction unmatched.

The chain links TRBV6-1 to TRBJ2-1; 7 nucleotides agree with TRBD1. The J segment lost 9 bases and the V segment lost 2 bases, leaving 4 bases of the junction unmatched. Germline assignment: CDR1 MNHNS and CDR2 SASEGT. The CDR3 consists of 13 residues. The DNA for the CDR3 is TGTGCCAGCAGTGAAACGGGACAGCCTGAGCAGTTCTTC. It translates to CASSETGQPEQFF.

The chain recombines TRBV4-1 with TRBJ2-5; 10 nucleotides line up with TRBD2. This CDR3 comprises 18 residues. Germline values: CDR1 MGHRA, CDR2 YSYEKL. V lost 2 bases, J lost 5 bases, and 14 bases stayed unmatched. In nucleotides, the CDR3 is TGCGCCAGCAGCCAAAAACCCCTACTAGCGGGATTCGGGGAGACCCAGTACTTC. Amino acids: CASSQKPLLAGFGETQYF.

This chain links TRBV7-2 with TRBJ2-3; D is perhaps TRBD1 or TRBD2 (6 bases each). V lost 5 bases and J 10 bases, leaving 16 bases between the germline ends. The CDR3 length is 13 residues. Germline V CDR1 and CDR2: SGHTA, FQGNSA. The CDR3 DNA is TGTGCCAGCAGCCCGACCCCGGGGGCGGCGCAGTATTTT. Translation: CASSPTPGAAQYF.

This chain connects TRBV30 to TRBJ2-3, with TRBD2 matching over 8 bases. The CDR3 runs 14 residues. Germline V gene sequence: CDR1 GTSNPN, CDR2 SVGIG (reference sequence). V lost 2 bases, J lost 5 bases, and 6 bases stayed unmatched. The CDR3 is CAWSKAGGLDTQYF. In DNA form, the CDR3 reads TGTGCCTGGAGTAAGGCGGGAGGCCTAGATACGCAGTATTTT.

This chain uses TRBV30 with TRBJ2-1; D is undetermined. V lost 8 bases, J lost 2 bases, and 13 bases lay in between. This CDR3 spans 13 amino acids. CDR1 is GTSNPN and CDR2 is SVGIG in the germline V gene (reference sequence). The CDR3 loop reads CAASLYTYNEQFF. CDR3 DNA: TGTGCCGCTTCTCTATACACCTACAATGAGCAGTTCTTC.